The present entry profiles one TCR beta chain with its context. The same CDR3 arises from other DNA sequences in this sample as well. Stated treatment: oral pan-JAK inhibitor, 5-10 mg twice daily. Extracted RNA was reverse transcribed into cDNA, the sequencing template. Clones were sequenced by immunoSEQ multiplex PCR, and TCRdb holds only the in-frame ones, with some missing. The sample holds around 140,000 clones, about 85% seen once. The sample belongs to a study of CD8+ T cells in alopecia areata. The overall study: Tofacitinib was taken orally by treated patients, and the dose was 5 to 10 mg twice daily.

The CDR3 covers 12 residues. Germline assignment: CDR1 MNHEY and CDR2 SMNVEV (reference sequence). V lost 5 bases and J lost 3, with 8 bases in between. This TCR was recovered from a human donor with alopecia areata. The chain has TRBV27 and TRBJ2-7, with a tentative D call TRBD1 (6 bases). This sample comprised CD8+ T cells sorted from blood, obtained at week 4, from a patient treated with tofacitinib. The CDR3 DNA follows: TGTGCCAGCAGTCTACAGGGCTACGAGCAGTACTTC. Protein: CASSLQGYEQYF.